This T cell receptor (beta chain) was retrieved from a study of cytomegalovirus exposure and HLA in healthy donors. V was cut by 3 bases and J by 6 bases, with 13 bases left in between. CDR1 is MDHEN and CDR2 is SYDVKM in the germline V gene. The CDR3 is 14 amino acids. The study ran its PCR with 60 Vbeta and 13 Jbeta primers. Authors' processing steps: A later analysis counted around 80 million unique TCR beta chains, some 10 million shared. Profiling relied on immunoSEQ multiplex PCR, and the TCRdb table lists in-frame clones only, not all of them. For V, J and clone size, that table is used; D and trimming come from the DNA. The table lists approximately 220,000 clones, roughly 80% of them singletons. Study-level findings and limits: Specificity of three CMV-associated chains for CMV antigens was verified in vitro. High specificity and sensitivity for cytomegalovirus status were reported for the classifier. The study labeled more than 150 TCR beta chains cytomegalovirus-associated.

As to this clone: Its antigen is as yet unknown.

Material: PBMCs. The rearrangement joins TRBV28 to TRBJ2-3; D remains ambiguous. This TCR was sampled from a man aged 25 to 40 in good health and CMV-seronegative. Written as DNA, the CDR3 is TGTGCCAGCAGTTTCGCGACGGTCAGGGATACGCAGTATTTT. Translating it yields CASSFATVRDTQYF.